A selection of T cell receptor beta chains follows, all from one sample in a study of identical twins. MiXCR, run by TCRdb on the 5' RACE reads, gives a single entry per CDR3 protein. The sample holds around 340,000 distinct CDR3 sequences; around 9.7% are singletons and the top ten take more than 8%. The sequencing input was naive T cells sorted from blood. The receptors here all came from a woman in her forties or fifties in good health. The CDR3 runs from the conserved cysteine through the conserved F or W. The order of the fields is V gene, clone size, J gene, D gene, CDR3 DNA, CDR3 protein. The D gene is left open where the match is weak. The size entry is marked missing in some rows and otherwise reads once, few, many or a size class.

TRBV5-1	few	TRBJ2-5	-	TGCGCCAGCAGCCCGGCCTCGGGAGACGCGGAGACCCAGTACTTC	CASSPASGDAETQYF
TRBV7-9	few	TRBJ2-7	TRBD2	TGTGCCAGCAGCCCCACTAGCCGGGAGGTCGAGCAGTACTTC	CASSPTSREVEQYF
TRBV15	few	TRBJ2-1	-	TGTGCCACCAGAATGGGGACCTCCTACAATGAGCAGTTCTTC	CATRMGTSYNEQFF
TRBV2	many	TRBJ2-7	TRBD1	TGTGCCAGCAGGATCCAGGGGGCCTACGAGCAGTACTTC	CASRIQGAYEQYF
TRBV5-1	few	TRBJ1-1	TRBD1	TGCGCCAGCAGCAAAGACAGGACAGGGACTGAAGCTTTCTTT	CASSKDRTGTEAFF
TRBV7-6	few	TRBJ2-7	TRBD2	TGTGCCAGCAGCTTGGGACCGGGGGGGGAGCAGTACTTC	CASSLGPGGEQYF
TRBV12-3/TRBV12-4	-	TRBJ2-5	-	TGTGCCAGCAGTTTACGACACCGATCAGAGACCCAGTACTTC	CASSLRHRSETQYF
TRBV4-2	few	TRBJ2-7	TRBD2	TGTGCCAGCAGCCAAGGGGGGACTACCGGGCAGTACTTC	CASSQGGTTGQYF
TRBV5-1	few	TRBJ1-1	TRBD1	TGCGCCAGCAGCTCCCGGGACAGAGGGAATTCGGGCACTGAAGCTTTCTTT	CASSSRDRGNSGTEAFF
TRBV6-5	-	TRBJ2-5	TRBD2	TGTGCCAGCAGACTAGCGGGAGGGCCACAGACCCAGTACTTC	CASRLAGGPQTQYF
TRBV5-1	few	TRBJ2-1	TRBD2	TGCGCCAGCAGCTCCTACGCTAGCGGCCCATACAATGAGCAGTTCTTC	CASSSYASGPYNEQFF
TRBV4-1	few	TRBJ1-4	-	TGCGCCAGCAGCCAAGATGGGGGGATTAATGAAAAACTGTTTTTT	CASSQDGGINEKLFF
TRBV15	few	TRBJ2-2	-	TGTGCCACCAGCAGAGCGGGGAGGAGCCTCACCGGGGAGCTGTTTTTT	CATSRAGRSLTGELFF
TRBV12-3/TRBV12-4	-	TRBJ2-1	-	TGTGCCAGCATTAAACGGGGGAGCCTGGGAAATGAGCAGTTCTTC	CASIKRGSLGNEQFF
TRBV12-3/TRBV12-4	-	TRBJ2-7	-	TGTGCCAGCGGCGGAGCCTCCTACGAGCAGTACTTC	CASGGASYEQYF
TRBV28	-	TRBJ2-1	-	TGTGCCAGCAAGGGAAACGGCAATGAGCAGTTCTTC	CASKGNGNEQFF
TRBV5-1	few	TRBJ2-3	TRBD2	TGCGCCAGCAGCGAGGGACTAGCGGGTTCTCTCACAGATACGCAGTATTTT	CASSEGLAGSLTDTQYF
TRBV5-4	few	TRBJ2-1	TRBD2	TGTGCCAGCAGCGAGCTTAGGACTAGTGTCAATGAGCAGTTCTTC	CASSELRTSVNEQFF
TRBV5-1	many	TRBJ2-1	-	TGCGCCAGCAGCCAATTAGCGTTTGAGCAGTTCTTC	CASSQLAFEQFF
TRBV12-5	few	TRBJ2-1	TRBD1	TGTGCTAGTGGTTCCGGGACAGGGGTCTTAAATGAGCAGTTCTTC	CASGSGTGVLNEQFF
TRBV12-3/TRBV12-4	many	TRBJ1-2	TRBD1	TGTGCCAGCACCCCGGGACAGGAATTCTATGGCTACACCTTC	CASTPGQEFYGYTF
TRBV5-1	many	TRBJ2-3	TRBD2	TGCGCCAGCAGCCCACGGACTAGCGCACCCACAGATACGCAGTATTTT	CASSPRTSAPTDTQYF
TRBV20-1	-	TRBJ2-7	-	TGCAGTGCTAGGGACGGCTACGAGCAGTACTTC	CSARDGYEQYF
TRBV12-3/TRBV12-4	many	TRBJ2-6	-	TGTGCCAGCAGCCGCCCACCTTTAGCTGGGGCCAACGTCCTGACTTTC	CASSRPPLAGANVLTF
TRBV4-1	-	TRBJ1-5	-	TGCGCCAGCAGCCATGTTTGGGCAAGTCTAGGTCAGCCCCAGCATTTT	CASSHVWASLGQPQHF
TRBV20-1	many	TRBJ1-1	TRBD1	TGCAGTGCTCTCCCCGCAGGGGGCTTAACTGAAGCTTTCTTT	CSALPAGGLTEAFF
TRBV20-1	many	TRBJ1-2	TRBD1	TGCAGTGCTAGAGGGGACAGACTCTATGGCTACACCTTC	CSARGDRLYGYTF
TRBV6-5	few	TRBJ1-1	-	TGTGCCAGCAGTCCCGGGAGCGTGAACACTGAAGCTTTCTTT	CASSPGSVNTEAFF
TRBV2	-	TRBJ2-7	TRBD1	TGTGCCAGCAGTGAAGCTTGGGGACAGACCTACGAGCAGTACTTC	CASSEAWGQTYEQYF
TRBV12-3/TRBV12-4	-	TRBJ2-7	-	TGTGCCAGCAGTCAGCCACCTAGCTCCGAGCAGTACTTC	CASSQPPSSEQYF
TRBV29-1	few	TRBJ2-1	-	TGCAGCGTTGCTGAAAGGAGTAGGGCAGGTGAGCAGTTCTTC	CSVAERSRAGEQFF
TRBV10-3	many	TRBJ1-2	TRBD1	TGTGCCATCAGCATGACAGGGGAAGCTAACTATGGCTACACCTTC	CAISMTGEANYGYTF
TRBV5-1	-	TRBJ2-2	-	TGCGCCCGCAGCTTGGAACGGGGGACGAAGACCGGGGAGCTGTTTTTT	CARSLERGTKTGELFF